The 13 T cell receptor beta chains given below trace back to one sample, sequenced in a study of human T cells and chemical hapten exposure. Time point defined: healthy volunteer bleed at 2 weeks. It was from unfractionated whole blood that total RNA was extracted. TCRdb reanalysed the RACE reads using MiXCR and keeps one entry per CDR3 protein. This sample yields about 130,000 distinct CDR3 sequences, of which approximately 8.3% are seen a single time; about 1.8% belongs to the top ten. The sequencing input was whole blood. These receptors were collected from a male donor in good health. Some clones in this sample may be carry-over from other donors' samples.

A few counts support this clonotype. The V and J genes are TRBV6-6 and TRBJ1-1; D is ambiguous. Germline V gives CDR1 MNHNY, CDR2 SVGAGI (reference sequence). The length of the CDR3 is 15 residues. V lost 4 bases and J lost 4, with 16 bases in between. The CDR3 reads CASSSPSTAGTEAFF. CDR3 DNA: TGTGCCAGCAGTTCCCCTTCCACCGCAGGCACTGAAGCTTTCTTT.

There are many counts of this clonotype. V usage is TRBV27 and J usage is TRBJ2-1, with D possibly being TRBD2 (5 bases). Germline CDR1 is MNHEY and CDR2 is SMNVEV (reference sequence). The CDR3 has 18 residues. Between the trimmed V and J ends, which lost 4 bases and 0 bases, there was a span of 19 bases. The CDR3 loop is CASSSAGPSMSSYNEQFF. CDR3 in DNA: TGTGCCAGCAGTTCCGCGGGTCCTTCGATGAGCTCCTACAATGAGCAGTTCTTC.

A word on this clonotype: This could be a read error, since a much larger clone is one nucleotide away. This chain uses TRBV12-3 or TRBV12-4 with TRBJ2-3; D unclear. The CDR3 has 15 amino acids. The V and J ends lost 5 bases and 0 bases respectively, with 12 bases between them. CDR3 loop: CASSLPGASTDTQYF. CDR3 coding DNA: TGTGCCAGCAGTCTTCCCGGTGCTAGCACAGATACGCAGTATTTT.

This clonotype was found many times. V gene TRBV6-1 combines with J gene TRBJ1-5; D is uncertain. The germline V and J ends were trimmed by 5 bases and 5 bases, with 4 bases remaining between them. CDR3 length: 11 amino acids. CDR1 and CDR2 (germline): MNHNS, SASEGT. DNA of the CDR3: TGTGCCAGCAGTCTAGATCAGCCCCAGCATTTT. It codes for CASSLDQPQHF.

This clonotype was observed at least ten times. The V and J genes are TRBV9 and TRBJ2-7; maybe TRBD1 (5 bases). Germline V gene sequence: CDR1 SGDLS, CDR2 YYNGEE. Trimming removed 0 bases at V and 0 bases at J, with 7 bases between. The CDR3 spans 14 residues. This CDR3 is CASSVAQGSYEQYF. CDR3 sequence (DNA): TGTGCCAGCAGCGTAGCTCAGGGCTCCTACGAGCAGTACTTC.

This clonotype has ten or more counts. V and J are TRBV6-5 and TRBJ2-5; 8 bases are a match to TRBD1. Trimming at V came to 0 bases and at J to 1 base, leaving 4 bases not matched to a gene. This CDR3 comprises 16 residues. Germline lookup yields CDR1 MNHEY and CDR2 SVGAGI. CDR3 bases: TGTGCCAGCAGTTACTCGACCGGGACAGGCCAAGAGACCCAGTACTTC. Amino acid sequence: CASSYSTGTGQETQYF.

This clonotype was detected ten times or more. V is TRBV4-1 and J is TRBJ2-5; D not resolved. Trimming took off 5 bases at V and 7 bases at J, with 8 bases between the two ends. CDR1 is MGHRA and CDR2 is YSYEKL in the germline V gene. The CDR3 loop spans 11 amino acids. CDR3 amino acids: CASSSLGTQYF. CDR3 sequence (DNA): TGCGCCAGCAGCTCGTTAGGGACCCAGTACTTC.

This clonotype was seen at least ten times. This rearrangement joins TRBV11-2 to TRBJ2-3, with a possible D match to TRBD2 (5 bases). CDR1 and CDR2 (germline): SGHAT, FQNNGV. This CDR3 contains 14 residues. The V end was cut by 1 base, the J end by 4 bases, with 9 bases between. The CDR3 DNA follows: TGTGCCAGCAGCTTAGTCGGGGATGCAGATACGCAGTATTTT. It codes for CASSLVGDADTQYF.

This clonotype was counted at least ten times. CDR3 sequence (DNA): TGTGCCAGCAGCCGACAGGGTTTTACCTACAATGAGCAGTTCTTC. Translation gives CASSRQGFTYNEQFF. The chain recombines TRBV7-9 with TRBJ2-1, with TRBD1 matching over 7 bases. The CDR3 has 15 amino acids. Per germline, CDR1 SEHNR and CDR2 FQNEAQ (reference sequence). V shed 5 bases and J 2 bases; nucleotides not matched to a gene: 6.

This clonotype was seen repeatedly, ten times or more. This chain links TRBV24-1 with TRBJ2-1; a weak D match, TRBD2 (5 bases). Germline CDR1 is KGHDR and CDR2 is SFDVKD. V was clipped by 2 bases and J by 6 bases, with 10 bases between them. The CDR3 has 14 amino acids. CDR3: CATSDSGLGNEQFF. CDR3 nucleotide sequence: TGTGCCACCAGTGATTCCGGACTGGGCAATGAGCAGTTCTTC.

This clonotype was detected only a few times. The chain is built from TRBV11-3 and TRBJ2-2, with 7 bases identical to TRBD1. V lost 0 bases and J lost 5; bases outside the gene matches: 9. The CDR3 is 17 residues long. Germline V gene sequence: CDR1 SGHNT, CDR2 YENEEA. Here the CDR3 DNA reads TGTGCCAGCAGCTTAGACCTCCGGGACAGATATACCGGGGAGCTGTTTTTT. Translated, it gives CASSLDLRDRYTGELFF.

Only a few counts were recorded for this clonotype. The chain couples TRBV24-1 to TRBJ1-4; tentatively, D is TRBD1 (6 bases). Germline V gene data show CDR1 as KGHDR and CDR2 as SFDVKD. With 7 bases removed from V and 11 bases from J, the gap between germline ends came to 13 bases. This CDR3 comprises 12 residues. Here the CDR3 reads CATSDGRGKLFF. In nucleotides, the CDR3 is TGTGCCACCAGCGATGGGAGGGGGAAACTGTTTTTT.

The sample holds a few counts of this clonotype. The chain links TRBV12-5 to TRBJ1-2, with TRBD1 identical over 10 bases. Trimming cost V 11 bases and J 8 bases; bases outside gene matches: 11. The CDR3 is 13 amino acids. Per germline, CDR1 LGHNT and CDR2 FRNRAP. The CDR3 coding sequence is TGTGCTCGATGGGACAGGGGAAAGGACGGCTACACCTTC. This encodes CARWDRGKDGYTF.